This entry concerns a single T cell receptor beta chain. The V and J ends lost 2 bases and 3 bases respectively, with 8 bases between them. From germline, CDR1 is MNHEY and CDR2 SVGAGI. The CDR3 runs 14 residues. This sample was included in a study of blood T cell repertoires in COVID-19. Study background: The study drew acute and convalescent COVID-19 samples from the United States, Italy and Spain. In each case, the material was cDNA or gDNA derived from T cells, B-cell-depleted T cells, or PBMCs.

Original processing notes: Researchers report that nucleated cell counts were estimated from reference gene primer amplification. The protocol was immunoSEQ multiplex PCR, while the TCRdb copy is restricted to in-frame clones and leaves out a portion. V, J and clone size are those of that table, while D and trimming were read from the DNA. The sample lists some 13,000 clones; approximately 86% were seen once. Sequenced input: peripheral blood. The source is an elderly man with acute or convalescent COVID-19. The V call is TRBV6-5, the J call TRBJ2-1, with D perhaps matching TRBD1 (6 bases). CDR3 protein: CASSYRDIYNEQFF. DNA of the CDR3: TGTGCCAGCAGTTACCGGGACATCTACAATGAGCAGTTCTTC.